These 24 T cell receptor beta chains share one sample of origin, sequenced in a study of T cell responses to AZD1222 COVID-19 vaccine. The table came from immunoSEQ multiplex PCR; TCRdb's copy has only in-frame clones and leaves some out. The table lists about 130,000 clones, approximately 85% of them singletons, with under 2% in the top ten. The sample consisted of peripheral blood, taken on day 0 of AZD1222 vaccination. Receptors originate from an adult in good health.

CDR3 DNA sequence: TGCGCCAGCAGCTTGAAAGCCGGGACAGGGAACCACGAGCAGTACTTC. Protein sequence: CASSLKAGTGNHEQYF. The chain links TRBV5-1 to TRBJ2-7; 9 bases are shared with TRBD1. This CDR3 region has 16 residues. The junction had 10 bases not matched to a gene; V was cut back by 1 base and J by 5 bases. Germline values: CDR1 SGHRS, CDR2 YFSETQ.

CDR3 DNA sequence: TGTGCCAGCAGCCAAGCCGGGAATCCGAACACTGAAGCTTTCTTT. As protein: CASSQAGNPNTEAFF. The rearrangement uses TRBV3-1 (or the pseudogene TRBV3-2) and TRBJ1-1, with D hard to call. The germline V and J ends were trimmed by 1 base and 1 base, with 10 bases remaining between them. CDR3 length equals 15 residues. CDR1 and CDR2 (germline): LGHDT, YNNKEL (reference sequence).

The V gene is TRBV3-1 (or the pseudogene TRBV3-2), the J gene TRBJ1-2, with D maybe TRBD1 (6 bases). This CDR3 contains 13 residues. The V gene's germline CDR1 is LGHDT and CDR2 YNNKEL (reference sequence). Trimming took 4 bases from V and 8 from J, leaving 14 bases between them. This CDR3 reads CASSRTGLGGYTF. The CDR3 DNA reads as TGTGCCAGCAGCCGAACAGGGCTAGGGGGCTACACCTTC.

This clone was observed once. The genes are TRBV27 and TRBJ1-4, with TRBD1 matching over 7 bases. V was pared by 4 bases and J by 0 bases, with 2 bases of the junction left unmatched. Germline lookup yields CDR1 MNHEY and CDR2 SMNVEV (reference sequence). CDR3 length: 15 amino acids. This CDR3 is CASSYRGATNEKLFF. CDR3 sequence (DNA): TGTGCCAGCAGTTACAGGGGTGCAACTAATGAAAAACTGTTTTTT.

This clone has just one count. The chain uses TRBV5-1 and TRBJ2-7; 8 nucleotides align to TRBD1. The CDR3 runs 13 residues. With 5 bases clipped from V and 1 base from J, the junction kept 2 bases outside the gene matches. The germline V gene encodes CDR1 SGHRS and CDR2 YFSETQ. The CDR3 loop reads CASRQGVSYEQYF. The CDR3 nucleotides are TGCGCCAGCAGACAGGGGGTATCCTACGAGCAGTACTTC.

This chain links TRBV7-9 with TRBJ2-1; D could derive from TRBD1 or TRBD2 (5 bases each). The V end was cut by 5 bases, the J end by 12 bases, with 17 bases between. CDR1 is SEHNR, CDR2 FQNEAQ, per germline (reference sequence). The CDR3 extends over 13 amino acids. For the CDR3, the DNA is TGTGCCAGCAGCCGGCTGGGGGACGGCGGGCAGTTCTTC. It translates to CASSRLGDGGQFF.

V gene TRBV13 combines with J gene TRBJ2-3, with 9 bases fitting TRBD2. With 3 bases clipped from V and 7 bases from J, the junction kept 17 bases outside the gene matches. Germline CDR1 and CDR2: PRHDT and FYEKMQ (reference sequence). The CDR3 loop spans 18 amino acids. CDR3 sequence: CASSLFSPRGGLENTQYF. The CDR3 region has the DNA TGTGCCAGCAGCTTGTTTAGCCCGCGGGGGGGCCTTGAAAATACGCAGTATTTT. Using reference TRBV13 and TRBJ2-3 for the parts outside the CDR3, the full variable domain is AAGVIQSPRHLIKEKRETATLKCYPIPRHDTVYWYQQGPGQDPQFLISFYEKMQSDKGSIPDRFSAQQFSDYHSELNMSSLELGDSALYFCASSLFSPRGGLENTQYFGPGTRLTVL.

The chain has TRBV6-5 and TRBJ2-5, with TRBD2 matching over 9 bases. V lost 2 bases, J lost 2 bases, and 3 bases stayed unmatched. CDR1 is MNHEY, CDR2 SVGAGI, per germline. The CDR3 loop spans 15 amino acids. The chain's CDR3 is CASSYPTSGQETQYF. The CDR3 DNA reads TGTGCCAGCAGTTACCCGACTAGCGGACAAGAGACCCAGTACTTC.

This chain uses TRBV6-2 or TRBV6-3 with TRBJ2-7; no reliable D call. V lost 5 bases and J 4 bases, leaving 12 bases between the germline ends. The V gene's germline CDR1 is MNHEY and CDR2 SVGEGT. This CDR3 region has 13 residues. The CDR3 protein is CASSRSTGYEQYF. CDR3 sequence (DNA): TGTGCCAGCAGTCGCTCGACCGGGTACGAGCAGTACTTC.

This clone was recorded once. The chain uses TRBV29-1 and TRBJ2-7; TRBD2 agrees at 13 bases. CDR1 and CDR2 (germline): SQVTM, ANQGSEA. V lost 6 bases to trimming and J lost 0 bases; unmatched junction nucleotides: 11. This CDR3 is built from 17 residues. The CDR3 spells CSVEDGGLAGDSYEQYF. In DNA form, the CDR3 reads TGCAGCGTGGAGGACGGAGGACTAGCGGGAGACTCCTACGAGCAGTACTTC.

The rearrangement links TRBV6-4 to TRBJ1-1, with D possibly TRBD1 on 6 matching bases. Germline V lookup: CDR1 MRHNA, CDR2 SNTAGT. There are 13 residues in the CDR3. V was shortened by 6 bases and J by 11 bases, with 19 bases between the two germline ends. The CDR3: CASSASGARGAFF. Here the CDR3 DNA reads TGTGCCAGCAGCGCTTCCGGGGCAAGGGGGGCTTTCTTT.

Here the CDR3 reads CASSLWGNEQFF. The CDR3 DNA sequence: TGTGCCAGCAGCTTGTGGGGTAATGAGCAGTTCTTC. This sequence joins TRBV5-4 and TRBJ2-1, with no clear D. Trimming removed 1 base from V and 7 bases from J, with 6 bases in between. The CDR3 is 12 amino acids. CDR1 and CDR2 (germline): SGHNT, YYREEE (reference sequence).

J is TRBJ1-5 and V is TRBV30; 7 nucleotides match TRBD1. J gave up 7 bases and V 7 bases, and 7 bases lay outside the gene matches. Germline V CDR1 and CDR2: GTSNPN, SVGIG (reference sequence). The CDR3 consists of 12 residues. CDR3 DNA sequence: TGTGCCTCACGACAGGGCCTCCAGCCCCAGCATTTT. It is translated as CASRQGLQPQHF.

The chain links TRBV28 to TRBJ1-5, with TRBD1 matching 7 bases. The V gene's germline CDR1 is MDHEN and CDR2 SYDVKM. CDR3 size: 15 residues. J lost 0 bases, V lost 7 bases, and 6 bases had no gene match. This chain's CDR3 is CASIPGQYSNQPQHF. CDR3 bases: TGTGCCAGCATCCCGGGACAGTATAGCAATCAGCCCCAGCATTTT.

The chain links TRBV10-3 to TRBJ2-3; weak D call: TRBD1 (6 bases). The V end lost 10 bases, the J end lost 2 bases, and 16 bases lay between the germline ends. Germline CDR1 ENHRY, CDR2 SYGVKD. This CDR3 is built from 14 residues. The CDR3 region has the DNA TGTGCCACCACAGAAGGGACAAACACAGATACGCAGTATTTT. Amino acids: CATTEGTNTDTQYF.

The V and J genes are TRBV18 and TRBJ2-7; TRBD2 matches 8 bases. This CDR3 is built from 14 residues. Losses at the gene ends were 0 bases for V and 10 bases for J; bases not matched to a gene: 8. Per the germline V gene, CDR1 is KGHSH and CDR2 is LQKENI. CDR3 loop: CASSPPGVAGRQYF. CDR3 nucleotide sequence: TGTGCCAGCTCACCACCGGGGGTAGCGGGGAGACAGTACTTC.

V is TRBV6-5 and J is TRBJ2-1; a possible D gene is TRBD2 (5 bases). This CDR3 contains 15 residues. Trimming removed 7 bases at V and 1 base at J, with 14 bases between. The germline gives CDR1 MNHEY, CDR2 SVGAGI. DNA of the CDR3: TGTGCCAGCAAGATTAGCGTGGGTTCCTACAATGAGCAGTTCTTC. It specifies CASKISVGSYNEQFF.

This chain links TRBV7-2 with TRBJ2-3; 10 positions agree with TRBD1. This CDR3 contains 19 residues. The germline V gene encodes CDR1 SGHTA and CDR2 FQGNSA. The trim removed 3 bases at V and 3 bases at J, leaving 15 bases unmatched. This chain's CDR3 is CASSFDLGQGLFRTDTQYF. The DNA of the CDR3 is TGTGCCAGCAGCTTTGATCTGGGACAGGGGTTATTCAGGACAGATACGCAGTATTTT. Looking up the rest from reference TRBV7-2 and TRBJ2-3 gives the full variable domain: GAGVSQSPSNKVTEKGKDVELRCDPISGHTALYWYRQSLGQGLEFLIYFQGNSAPDKSGLPSDRFSAERTGGSVSTLTIQRTQQEDSAVYLCASSFDLGQGLFRTDTQYFGPGTRLTVL.

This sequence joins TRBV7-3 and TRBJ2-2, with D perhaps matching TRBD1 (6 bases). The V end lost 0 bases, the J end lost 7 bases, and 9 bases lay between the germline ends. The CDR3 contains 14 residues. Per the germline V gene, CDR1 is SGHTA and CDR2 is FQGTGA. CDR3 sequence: CASSLTLGGGELFF. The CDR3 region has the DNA TGTGCCAGCAGCTTAACATTAGGGGGCGGGGAGCTGTTTTTT.

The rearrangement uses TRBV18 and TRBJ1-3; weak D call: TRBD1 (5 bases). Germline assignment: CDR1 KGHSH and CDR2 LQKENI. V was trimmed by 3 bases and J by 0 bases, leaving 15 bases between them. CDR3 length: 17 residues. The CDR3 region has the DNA TGTGCCAGCTCACCTATCAGGGATGGGAGCTCTGGAAACACCATATATTTT. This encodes CASSPIRDGSSGNTIYF.

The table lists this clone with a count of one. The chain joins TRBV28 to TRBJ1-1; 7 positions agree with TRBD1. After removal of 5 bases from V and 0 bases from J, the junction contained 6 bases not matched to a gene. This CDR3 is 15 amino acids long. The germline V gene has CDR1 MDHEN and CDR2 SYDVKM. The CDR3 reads CASSPGGSVNTEAFF. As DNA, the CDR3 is TGTGCCAGCAGTCCAGGGGGGTCGGTGAACACTGAAGCTTTCTTT.

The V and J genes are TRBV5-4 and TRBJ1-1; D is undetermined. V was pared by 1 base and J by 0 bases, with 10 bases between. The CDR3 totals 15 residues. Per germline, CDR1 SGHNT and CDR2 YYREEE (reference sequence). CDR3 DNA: TGTGCCAGCAGCTTGAAGGGCCGGTTGAACACTGAAGCTTTCTTT. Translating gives CASSLKGRLNTEAFF.

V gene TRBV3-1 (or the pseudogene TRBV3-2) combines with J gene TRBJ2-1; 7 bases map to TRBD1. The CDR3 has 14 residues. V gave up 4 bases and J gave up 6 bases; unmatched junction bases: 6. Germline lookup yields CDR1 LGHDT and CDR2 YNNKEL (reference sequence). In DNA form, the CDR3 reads TGTGCCAGCAGCCCCGGCGGACAGGCCAATGAGCAGTTCTTC. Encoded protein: CASSPGGQANEQFF.

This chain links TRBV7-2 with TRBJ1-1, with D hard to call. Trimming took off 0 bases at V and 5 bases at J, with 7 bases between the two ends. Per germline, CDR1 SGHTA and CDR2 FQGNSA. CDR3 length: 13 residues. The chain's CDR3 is CASSLAGWTEAFF. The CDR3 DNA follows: TGTGCCAGCAGCTTAGCAGGGTGGACTGAAGCTTTCTTT.